The clone carrying this T cell receptor beta chain was counted at least ten times. Unique molecular identifiers tagged the TCRbeta library. TCRdb processed the PCR reads anew with MiXCR; each CDR3 protein has one entry. The sample has 200,000 or so distinct CDR3 sequences; about 6.6% are singletons. This sample is drawn from a study of T-cell reconstitution after alpha-beta-depleted transplantation in children. This TCR was recovered from a boy aged 2 to 10 with acute lymphoblastic leukemia, due to receive a stem cell transplant. Sequencing used PBMCs, obtained before TCRalphabeta/CD19-depleted stem cell transplant.

The CDR3 region has the DNA TGTGCCAGCAGCCAGGTAACCCCTTACAATGAGCAGTTCTTC. Protein: CASSQVTPYNEQFF. The V and J genes are TRBV3-1 and TRBJ2-1; D uncertain. The length of the CDR3 is 14 residues. Trimming left V 3 bases short and J 4 bases short, with 10 bases between. Germline lookup yields CDR1 LGHDT and CDR2 YNNKEL (reference sequence).